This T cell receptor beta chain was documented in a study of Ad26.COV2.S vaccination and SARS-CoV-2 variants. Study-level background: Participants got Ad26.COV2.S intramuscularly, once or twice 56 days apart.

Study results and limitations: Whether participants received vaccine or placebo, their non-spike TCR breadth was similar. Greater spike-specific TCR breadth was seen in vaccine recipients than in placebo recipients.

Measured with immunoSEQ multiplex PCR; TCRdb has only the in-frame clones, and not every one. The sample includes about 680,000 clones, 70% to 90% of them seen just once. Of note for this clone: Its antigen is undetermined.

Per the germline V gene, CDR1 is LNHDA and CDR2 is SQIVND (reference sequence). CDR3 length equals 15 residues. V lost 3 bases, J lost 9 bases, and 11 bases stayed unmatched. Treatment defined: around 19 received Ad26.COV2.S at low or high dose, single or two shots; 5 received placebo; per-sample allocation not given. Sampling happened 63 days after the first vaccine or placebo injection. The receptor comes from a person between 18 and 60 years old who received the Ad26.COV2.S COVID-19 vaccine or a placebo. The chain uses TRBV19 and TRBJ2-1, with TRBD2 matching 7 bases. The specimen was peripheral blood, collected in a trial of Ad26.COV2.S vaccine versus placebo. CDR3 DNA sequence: TGTGCCAGTAGTATTCCCCCGGGAGGTAGGGGTGAGCAGTTCTTC. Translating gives CASSIPPGGRGEQFF. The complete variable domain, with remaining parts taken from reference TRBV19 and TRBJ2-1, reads DGGITQSPKYLFRKEGQNVTLSCEQNLNHDAMYWYRQDPGQGLRLIYYSQIVNDFQKGDIAEGYSVSREKKESFPLTVTSAQKNPTAFYLCASSIPPGGRGEQFFGPGTRLTVL.